The 14 T cell receptor beta chains listed next were all sequenced from one sample in a study of a mutant IDH1 vaccine in newly diagnosed glioma. Repertoires were generated with immunoSEQ multiplex PCR, while TCRdb's copy carries only in-frame clones and drops some. The data hold approximately 43,000 clones, with around 91% observed a single time. The time point was: week 35, safety follow-up. Vaccination comprised doses that each held 300 ug of mutant IDH1 20-mer peptide, plus topical imiquimod. Their specific antigens are unknown. The sequencing here drew on PBMCs, taken from a glioma patient whose treatment included an IDH1 peptide vaccine. Every receptor here comes from a man aged 35-49 years with glioma.

The chain carries TRBV6-5 and TRBJ1-2; D gene uncertain. Germline V gene data show CDR1 as MNHEY and CDR2 as SVGAGI. This CDR3 is 14 amino acids long. The V end lost 6 bases, the J end lost 2 bases, and 13 bases lay between the germline ends. DNA of the CDR3: TGTGCCAGCAGGTACGGACGGACGAACTATGGCTACACCTTC. Translated, it gives CASRYGRTNYGYTF.

The chain recombines TRBV7-9 with TRBJ2-5; 10 positions match TRBD2. V trimming: 5 bases; J trimming: 4 bases; junction bases outside the gene matches: 13. Germline V gene sequence: CDR1 SEHNR, CDR2 FQNEAQ (reference sequence). The CDR3 loop spans 17 amino acids. CDR3 loop: CASSISGAGGRGETQYF. CDR3 DNA: TGTGCCAGCAGCATCTCGGGAGCGGGAGGGAGGGGAGAGACCCAGTACTTC. The complete variable domain, with remaining parts taken from reference TRBV7-9 and TRBJ2-5, reads DTGVSQNPRHKITKRGQNVTFRCDPISEHNRLYWYRQTLGQGPEFLTYFQNEAQLEKSRLLSDRFSAERPKGSFSTLEIQRTEQGDSAMYLCASSISGAGGRGETQYFGPGTRLLVL.

In this sample, this clone turned up once. J is TRBJ2-3 and V is TRBV5-1, with 11 bases identical to TRBD2. Germline V lookup: CDR1 SGHRS, CDR2 YFSETQ. The CDR3 is 20 amino acids. Trimming cost V 4 bases and J 0 bases; bases outside gene matches: 16. The CDR3 DNA is TGCGCCAGCAGCGGGGGGACTAGCGGCCCTGGGATCGGTAGCACAGATACGCAGTATTTT. Its protein product is CASSGGTSGPGIGSTDTQYF.

The chain has TRBV5-1 and TRBJ1-1; 7 bases fit TRBD1. V lost 3 bases to trimming and J lost 1 base; unmatched junction nucleotides: 3. CDR1 SGHRS and CDR2 YFSETQ come from the germline V gene. This CDR3 region has 14 residues. CDR3 bases: TGCGCCAGCAGCTCGGGACAGAAGAACACTGAAGCTTTCTTT. Residues: CASSSGQKNTEAFF.

The CDR3 DNA is TGTGCCAGCAGCTTTGGGCCGGACCTCTACGAGCAGTACGTC. The encoded protein is CASSFGPDLYEQYV. The chain employs TRBV11-2 and TRBJ2-7; D is uncertain. The CDR3 consists of 14 residues. CDR1 and CDR2 (germline): SGHAT, FQNNGV. V was shortened by 3 bases and J by 3 bases, with 12 bases between the two germline ends.

The gene calls are TRBV7-9 and TRBJ1-6; 10 bases match TRBD1. Germline CDR1 SEHNR, CDR2 FQNEAQ (reference sequence). V lost 1 base, J lost 4 bases, and 1 base stayed unmatched. The CDR3 contains 16 residues. DNA for the CDR3: TGTGCCAGCAGCTTAGGGGACAGGGGATATAATTCACCCCTCCACTTT. Translation: CASSLGDRGYNSPLHF.

This chain connects TRBV7-3 to TRBJ2-7; TRBD1 is a possible D gene (6 bases). V was cut by 1 base and J by 6 bases, with 10 bases left in between. The germline V gene encodes CDR1 SGHTA and CDR2 FQGTGA. CDR3 length: 13 amino acids. The CDR3 spells CASSLIGGSEQYF. In DNA form, the CDR3 reads TGTGCCAGCAGCTTAATAGGGGGAAGCGAGCAGTACTTC.

The chain links TRBV7-2 to TRBJ1-4, with D perhaps matching TRBD1 (5 bases). The germline CDR1 and CDR2 sequences are SGHTA and FQGNSA. There are 14 residues in the CDR3. V lost 5 bases and J lost 3, with 10 bases in between. The CDR3 region has the DNA TGTGCCAGCAGCCGCGGCAGGGCTAATGAAAAACTGTTTTTT. Its protein is CASSRGRANEKLFF.

The genes are TRBV7-2 and TRBJ2-7; no clear D gene. V lost 3 bases to trimming and J lost 0 bases, with 9 bases between them. There are 14 residues in the CDR3. Per the germline V gene, CDR1 is SGHTA and CDR2 is FQGNSA. As DNA, the CDR3 is TGTGCCAGCAGCTTGCTCCCGGGCTCCTACGAGCAGTACTTC. This translates into CASSLLPGSYEQYF.

This chain connects TRBV10-2 to TRBJ1-4; D possibly corresponds to TRBD1 (5 bases). Trimming left V 3 bases short and J 8 bases short, with 16 bases between. The CDR3 has 15 amino acids. Germline V CDR1 and CDR2: WSHSY, SAAADI. This CDR3 reads CASSEGAGRGEKLFF. CDR3 coding DNA: TGCGCCAGCAGTGAAGGGGCAGGTCGAGGGGAAAAACTGTTTTTT.

V is TRBV6-1 and J is TRBJ2-7; 7 bases align to TRBD1. Germline assignment: CDR1 MNHNS and CDR2 SASEGT. J was trimmed by 1 base and V by 3 bases; bases with no gene match: 6. The CDR3 loop spans 15 amino acids. Written as DNA, the CDR3 is TGTGCCAGCAGTGAGGCAGGGGGTTTTTCCTACGAGCAGTACGTC. Its protein is CASSEAGGFSYEQYV.

The chain employs TRBV7-9 and TRBJ2-3, with TRBD2 as a possible D gene (7 bases). Trimming stripped 5 bases from V and 0 bases from J, with 18 bases between. The germline CDR1 and CDR2 sequences are SEHNR and FQNEAQ (reference sequence). CDR3 length: 17 amino acids. The chain's CDR3 is CASSPPRGGASTDTQYF. The CDR3, as DNA: TGTGCCAGCAGCCCTCCTAGGGGGGGGGCCAGCACAGATACGCAGTATTTT.

The chain uses TRBV5-1 and TRBJ1-1, with TRBD1 matching 9 bases. The germline CDR1 and CDR2 sequences are SGHRS and YFSETQ. V lost 4 bases to trimming and J lost 1 base; unmatched junction nucleotides: 2. There are 14 residues in the CDR3. Here the CDR3 reads CASSPGQGNTEAFF. The CDR3 coding sequence is TGCGCCAGCAGCCCGGGACAGGGGAACACTGAAGCTTTCTTT.

The chain uses TRBV5-5 and TRBJ1-4, with 8 nucleotides matching TRBD1. CDR1 and CDR2 (germline): SGHKS, YYEKEE (reference sequence). This CDR3 comprises 14 residues. V shed 4 bases and J 10 bases; nucleotides not matched to a gene: 9. This CDR3 reads CASSTWTGFRKLFF. CDR3 coding DNA: TGTGCCAGCAGCACTTGGACAGGGTTTCGAAAACTGTTTTTT.